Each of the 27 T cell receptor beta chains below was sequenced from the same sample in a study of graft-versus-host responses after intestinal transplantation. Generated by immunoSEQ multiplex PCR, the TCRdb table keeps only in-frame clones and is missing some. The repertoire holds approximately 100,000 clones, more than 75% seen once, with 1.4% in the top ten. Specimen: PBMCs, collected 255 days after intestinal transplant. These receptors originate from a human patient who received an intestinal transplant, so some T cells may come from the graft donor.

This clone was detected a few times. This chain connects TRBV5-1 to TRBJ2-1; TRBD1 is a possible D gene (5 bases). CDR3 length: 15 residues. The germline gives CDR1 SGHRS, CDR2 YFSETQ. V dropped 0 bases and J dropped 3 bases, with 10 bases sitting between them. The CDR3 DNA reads TGCGCCAGCAGCTTGGGACAGTCCTACTACAATGAGCAGTTCTTC. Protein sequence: CASSLGQSYYNEQFF.

The CDR3 nucleotides are TGTGCCAGCAGTTCCCCGGCTAGCTCCTACAATGAGCAGTTCTTC. Its translation: CASSSPASSYNEQFF. V is TRBV6-5 and J is TRBJ2-1; D unclear. With 4 bases removed from V and 0 bases from J, the gap between germline ends came to 10 bases. Germline V gene lookup returns CDR1 MNHEY and CDR2 SVGAGI. The CDR3 sequence is 15 residues long.

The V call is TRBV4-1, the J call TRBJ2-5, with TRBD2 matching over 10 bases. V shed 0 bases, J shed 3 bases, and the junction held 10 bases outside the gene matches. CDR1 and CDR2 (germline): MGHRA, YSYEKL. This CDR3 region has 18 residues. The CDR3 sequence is CASSQDLTPSGGEETQYF. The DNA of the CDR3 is TGCGCCAGCAGCCAAGATCTAACACCCAGCGGGGGGGAAGAGACCCAGTACTTC.

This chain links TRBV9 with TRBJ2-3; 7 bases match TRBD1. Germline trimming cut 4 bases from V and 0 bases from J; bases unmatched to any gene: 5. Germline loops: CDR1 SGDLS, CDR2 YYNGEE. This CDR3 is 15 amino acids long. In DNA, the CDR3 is TGTGCCAGCAGCCCCACAGGGGAGAGCACAGATACGCAGTATTTT. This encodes CASSPTGESTDTQYF. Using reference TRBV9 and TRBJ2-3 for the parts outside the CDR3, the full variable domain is DSGVTQTPKHLITATGQRVTLRCSPRSGDLSVYWYQQSLDQGLQFLIQYYNGEERAKGNILERFSAQQFPDLHSELNLSSLELGDSALYFCASSPTGESTDTQYFGPGTRLTVL.

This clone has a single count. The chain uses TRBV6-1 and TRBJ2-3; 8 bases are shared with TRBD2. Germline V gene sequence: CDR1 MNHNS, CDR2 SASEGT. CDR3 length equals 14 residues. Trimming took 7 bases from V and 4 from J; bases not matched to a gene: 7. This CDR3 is CASTRGGPPDTQYF. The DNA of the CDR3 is TGTGCCAGCACTCGGGGGGGCCCCCCAGATACGCAGTATTTT.

The CDR3 DNA sequence: TGTGCCAGCAGCTATTTCCAGGGGTTATCGGAGACCCAGTACTTC. It specifies CASSYFQGLSETQYF. This chain joins TRBV11-2 and TRBJ2-5, with D perhaps TRBD1 (6 bases). V was pared by 4 bases and J by 5 bases, with 17 bases between. CDR3 length: 15 amino acids. CDR1 SGHAT and CDR2 FQNNGV come from the germline V gene.

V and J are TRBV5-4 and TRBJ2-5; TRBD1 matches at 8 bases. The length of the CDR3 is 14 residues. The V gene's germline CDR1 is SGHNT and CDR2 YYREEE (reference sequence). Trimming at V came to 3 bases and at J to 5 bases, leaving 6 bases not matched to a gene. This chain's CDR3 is CASSSPGGGETQYF. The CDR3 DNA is TGTGCCAGCAGCTCTCCAGGGGGCGGGGAGACCCAGTACTTC.

The CDR3 coding sequence is TGTGCCAGTAGTACAAGGCGTACGGGGGGCTTTGCAAACATTCAGTACTTC. Translation gives CASSTRRTGGFANIQYF. The V and J genes are TRBV19 and TRBJ2-4; weak D call: TRBD2 (7 bases). The V end lost 4 bases, the J end lost 6 bases, and 22 bases lay between the germline ends. The CDR3 is 17 amino acids. Germline V gene data show CDR1 as LNHDA and CDR2 as SQIVND (reference sequence).

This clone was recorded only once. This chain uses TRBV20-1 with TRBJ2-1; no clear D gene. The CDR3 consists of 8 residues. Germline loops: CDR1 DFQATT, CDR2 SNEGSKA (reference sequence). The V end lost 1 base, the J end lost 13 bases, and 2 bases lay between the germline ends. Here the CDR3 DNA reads TGCAGTGCTAGAGGTCAGTTCTTC. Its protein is CSARGQFF.

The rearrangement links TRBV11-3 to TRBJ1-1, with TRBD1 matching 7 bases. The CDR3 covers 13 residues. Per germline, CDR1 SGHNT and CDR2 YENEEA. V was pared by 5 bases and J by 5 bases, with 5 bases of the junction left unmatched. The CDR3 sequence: CASSPQGGTEAFF. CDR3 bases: TGTGCCAGCAGCCCCCAGGGGGGAACTGAAGCTTTCTTT.

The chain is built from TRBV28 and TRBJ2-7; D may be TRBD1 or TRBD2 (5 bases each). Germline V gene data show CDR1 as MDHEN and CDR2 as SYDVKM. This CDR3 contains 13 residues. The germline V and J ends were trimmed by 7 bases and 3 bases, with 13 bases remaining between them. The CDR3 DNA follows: TGTGCCAGCAACGAGGGGATGAACTACGAGCAGTACTTC. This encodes CASNEGMNYEQYF.

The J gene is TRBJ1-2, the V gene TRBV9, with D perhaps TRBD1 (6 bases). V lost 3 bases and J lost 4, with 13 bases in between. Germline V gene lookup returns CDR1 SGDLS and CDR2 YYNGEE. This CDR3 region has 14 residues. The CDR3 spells CASSEEGQFYGYTF. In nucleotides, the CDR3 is TGTGCCAGCAGCGAAGAGGGACAATTCTATGGCTACACCTTC. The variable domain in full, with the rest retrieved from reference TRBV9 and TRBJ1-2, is DSGVTQTPKHLITATGQRVTLRCSPRSGDLSVYWYQQSLDQGLQFLIQYYNGEERAKGNILERFSAQQFPDLHSELNLSSLELGDSALYFCASSEEGQFYGYTFGSGTRLTVV.

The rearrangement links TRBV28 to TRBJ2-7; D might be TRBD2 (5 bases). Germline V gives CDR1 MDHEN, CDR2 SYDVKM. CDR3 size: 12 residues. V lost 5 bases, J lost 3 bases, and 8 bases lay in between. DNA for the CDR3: TGTGCCAGCAGTGGCCGGGACTACGAGCAGTACGTC. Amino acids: CASSGRDYEQYV.

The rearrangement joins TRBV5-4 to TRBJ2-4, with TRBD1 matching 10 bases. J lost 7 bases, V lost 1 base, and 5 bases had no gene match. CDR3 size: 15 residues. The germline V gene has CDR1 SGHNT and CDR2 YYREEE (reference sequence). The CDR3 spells CASSLNRQGANIQYF. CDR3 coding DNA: TGTGCCAGCAGCTTGAATCGACAGGGGGCGAACATTCAGTACTTC.

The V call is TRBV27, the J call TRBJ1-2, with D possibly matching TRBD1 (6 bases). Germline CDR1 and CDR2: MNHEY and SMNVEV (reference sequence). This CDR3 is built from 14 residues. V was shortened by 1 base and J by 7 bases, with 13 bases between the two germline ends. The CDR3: CASSLLGASSGYTF. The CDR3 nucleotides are TGTGCCAGCAGTTTATTGGGGGCCTCAAGTGGCTACACCTTC.

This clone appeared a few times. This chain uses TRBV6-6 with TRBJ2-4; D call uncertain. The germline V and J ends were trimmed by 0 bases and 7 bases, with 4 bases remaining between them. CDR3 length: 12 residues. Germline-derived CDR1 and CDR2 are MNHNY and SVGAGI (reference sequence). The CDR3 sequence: CASSYSENIQYF. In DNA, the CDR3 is TGTGCCAGCAGTTACTCGGAGAACATTCAGTACTTC.

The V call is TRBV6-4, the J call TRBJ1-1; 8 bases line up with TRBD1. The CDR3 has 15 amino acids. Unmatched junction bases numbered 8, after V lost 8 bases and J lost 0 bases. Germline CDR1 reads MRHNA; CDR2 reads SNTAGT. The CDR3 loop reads CASPKAGGLNTEAFF. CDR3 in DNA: TGTGCCAGCCCCAAAGCAGGGGGCTTGAACACTGAAGCTTTCTTT.

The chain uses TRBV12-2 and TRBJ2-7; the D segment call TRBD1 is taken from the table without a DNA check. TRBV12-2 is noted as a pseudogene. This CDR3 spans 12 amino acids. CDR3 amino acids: CASPQGVPEQYF. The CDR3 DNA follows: TGTGCAAGTCCCCAGGGGGTGCCCGAGCAGTACTTC.

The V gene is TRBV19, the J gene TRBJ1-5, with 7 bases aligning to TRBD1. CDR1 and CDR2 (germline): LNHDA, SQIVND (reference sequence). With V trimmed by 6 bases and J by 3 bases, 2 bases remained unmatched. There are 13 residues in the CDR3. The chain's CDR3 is CASRTGSNQPQHF. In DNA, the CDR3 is TGTGCCAGTAGGACAGGGTCCAATCAGCCCCAGCATTTT.

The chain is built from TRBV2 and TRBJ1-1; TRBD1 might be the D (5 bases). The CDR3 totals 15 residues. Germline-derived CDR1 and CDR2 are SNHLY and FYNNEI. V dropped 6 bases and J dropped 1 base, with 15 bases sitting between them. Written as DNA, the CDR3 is TGTGCCAGCAGAGCCACCGCCGGGGGGAACACTGAAGCTTTCTTT. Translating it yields CASRATAGGNTEAFF.

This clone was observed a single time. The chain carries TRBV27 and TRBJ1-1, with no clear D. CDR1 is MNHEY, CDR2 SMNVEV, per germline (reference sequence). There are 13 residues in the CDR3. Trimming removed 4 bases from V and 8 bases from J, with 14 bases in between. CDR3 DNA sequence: TGTGCCAGCAGTTCATGGACGGATAAAGAAGCTTTCTTT. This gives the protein CASSSWTDKEAFF.

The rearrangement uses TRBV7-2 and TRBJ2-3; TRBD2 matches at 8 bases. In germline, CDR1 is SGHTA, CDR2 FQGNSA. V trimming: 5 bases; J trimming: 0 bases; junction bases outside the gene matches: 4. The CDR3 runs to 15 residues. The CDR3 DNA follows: TGTGCCAGCAGCCGGAGCGGGGGAAGCACAGATACGCAGTATTTT. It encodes CASSRSGGSTDTQYF.

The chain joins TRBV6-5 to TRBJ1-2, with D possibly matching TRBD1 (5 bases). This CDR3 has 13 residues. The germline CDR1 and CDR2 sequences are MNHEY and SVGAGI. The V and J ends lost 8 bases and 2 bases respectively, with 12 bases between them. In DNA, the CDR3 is TGTGCCAGCCGGACGGGACGGAACTATGGCTACACCTTC. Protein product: CASRTGRNYGYTF.

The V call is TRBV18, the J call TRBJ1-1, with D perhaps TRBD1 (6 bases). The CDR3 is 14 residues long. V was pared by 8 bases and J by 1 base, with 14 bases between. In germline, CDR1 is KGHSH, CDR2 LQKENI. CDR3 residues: CASRPETGNTEAFF. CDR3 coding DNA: TGTGCCAGCCGGCCCGAGACAGGGAACACTGAAGCTTTCTTT. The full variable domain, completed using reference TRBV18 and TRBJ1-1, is NAGVMQNPRHLVRRRGQEARLRCSPMKGHSHVYWYRQLPEEGLKFMVYLQKENIIDESGMPKERFSAEFPKEGPSILRIQQVVRGDSAAYFCASRPETGNTEAFFGQGTRLTVV.

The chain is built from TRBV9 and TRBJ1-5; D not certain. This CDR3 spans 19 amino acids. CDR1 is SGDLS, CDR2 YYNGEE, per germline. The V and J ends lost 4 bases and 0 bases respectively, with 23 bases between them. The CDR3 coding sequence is TGTGCCAGCAGCCCCCGCCATCAGAGGGCCGAATATAGCAATCAGCCCCAGCATTTT. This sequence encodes CASSPRHQRAEYSNQPQHF.

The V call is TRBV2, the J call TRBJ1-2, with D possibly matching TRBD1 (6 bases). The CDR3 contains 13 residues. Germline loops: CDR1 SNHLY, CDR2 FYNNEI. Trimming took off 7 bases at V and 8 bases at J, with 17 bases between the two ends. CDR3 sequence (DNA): TGTGCCAGCACCGTCAGGGGATCTAGAGGCTACACCTTC. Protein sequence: CASTVRGSRGYTF.

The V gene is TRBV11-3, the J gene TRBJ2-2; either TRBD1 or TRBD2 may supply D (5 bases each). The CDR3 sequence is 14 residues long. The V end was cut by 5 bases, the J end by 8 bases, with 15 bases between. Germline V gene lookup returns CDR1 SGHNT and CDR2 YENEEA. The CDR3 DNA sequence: TGTGCCAGCAGCCCCCAGGGCCGGGGTGGGGAGCTGTTTTTT. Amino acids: CASSPQGRGGELFF.